Listed below are T cell receptor beta chains from one sample, sequenced in a study of blood T cell repertoires in COVID-19. Clones were sequenced by immunoSEQ multiplex PCR, and TCRdb holds only the in-frame ones, with some missing. The sample includes some 170,000 clones, about 92% of them seen just once. What was sequenced was peripheral blood. The source of these receptors is a man in his sixties with active or convalescent COVID-19. Each CDR3 is given without its conserved first and last residue. Each record gives: clone size, V gene, CDR3 protein. Only part of the rows carry a size: once, few, many, or a class if the clone is expanded.

abundance: -; v_gene: TRBV12-5; CDR3aa: ASGVPPGTSLIRYEQY
abundance: -; v_gene: TRBV2; CDR3aa: ASRGDGTTNEKLF
abundance: once; v_gene: TRBV4-1; CDR3aa: ASSQVLASGYEQY
abundance: -; v_gene: TRBV5-1; CDR3aa: ASSPGGTSVAYEQY
abundance: -; v_gene: TRBV9; CDR3aa: ASSPGLANEQF
abundance: -; v_gene: TRBV7-8; CDR3aa: ASSPRGDRGTQPQH
abundance: -; v_gene: TRBV5-1; CDR3aa: ASSFEGRNTEAF
abundance: -; v_gene: TRBV6-6; CDR3aa: ASRRGFSYEQY
abundance: few; v_gene: TRBV2; CDR3aa: ASRVARNNQPQH
abundance: -; v_gene: TRBV3-1/TRBV3-2; CDR3aa: ASSQGSGTGIREQF
abundance: -; v_gene: TRBV10-1; CDR3aa: ASSALDRGPVYEQY
abundance: -; v_gene: TRBV29-1; CDR3aa: SVGESGYGYT
abundance: -; v_gene: TRBV2; CDR3aa: ASSSYNEQF
abundance: -; v_gene: TRBV9; CDR3aa: ASSASGRHQETQY
abundance: -; v_gene: TRBV19; CDR3aa: ASSTGQGDYGYT
abundance: -; v_gene: TRBV13; CDR3aa: ASSPKIPRSRMNTEAF
abundance: -; v_gene: TRBV27; CDR3aa: ASSLVRGNEKLF
abundance: -; v_gene: TRBV6-5; CDR3aa: ASTPTGSGHEQY
abundance: few; v_gene: TRBV19; CDR3aa: ASSARDKGATNEKLF
abundance: -; v_gene: TRBV6-5; CDR3aa: ASSPPGDHQPQH
abundance: -; v_gene: TRBV5-1; CDR3aa: ASSKSSSSTDTQY
abundance: once; v_gene: TRBV6-1; CDR3aa: ASREDINYGYT
abundance: -; v_gene: TRBV4-1; CDR3aa: ASSQGRGLYSPLH
abundance: -; v_gene: TRBV6-1; CDR3aa: ASSDGPGGKNIQY
abundance: -; v_gene: TRBV9; CDR3aa: ASSVAGTGGLELF
abundance: -; v_gene: TRBV18; CDR3aa: ASSPQDRGLISGANVLT
abundance: -; v_gene: TRBV7-8; CDR3aa: ASSSGTSGAGPREQY
abundance: -; v_gene: TRBV3-1/TRBV3-2; CDR3aa: ASSQEMGRWWYNEQF
abundance: -; v_gene: TRBV3-1/TRBV3-2; CDR3aa: ASKQGAGNTIY
abundance: few; v_gene: TRBV19; CDR3aa: ASSILQGDRGNQPQH
abundance: -; v_gene: TRBV7-9; CDR3aa: ASSPTSRNYEQY
abundance: -; v_gene: TRBV6-5; CDR3aa: ASTLQGWDQPQH
abundance: -; v_gene: TRBV6-1; CDR3aa: ASSEPGGDEKLF
abundance: once; v_gene: TRBV5-1; CDR3aa: ASNLVAGLAGFNTGELF
abundance: -; v_gene: TRBV19; CDR3aa: ASKTGGVNEKLF
abundance: -; v_gene: TRBV3-1/TRBV3-2; CDR3aa: ASSPGTIEAF
abundance: -; v_gene: TRBV12-5; CDR3aa: ASGFSPWTFMNTEAF
abundance: once; v_gene: TRBV23-1; CDR3aa: ASSQLPGTGFTTDTQY
abundance: -; v_gene: TRBV5-5; CDR3aa: ASSLEAGGGETQY
abundance: -; v_gene: TRBV6-5; CDR3aa: ASSPPGGAGNTIY
abundance: -; v_gene: TRBV5-1; CDR3aa: ASSLSGTGAIEKLF
abundance: -; v_gene: TRBV5-8; CDR3aa: ASSYRGRVTEAF
abundance: once; v_gene: TRBV3-1/TRBV3-2; CDR3aa: ASSRRLAGGNEQF
abundance: -; v_gene: TRBV7-9; CDR3aa: ASSFGGTENYGYT
abundance: -; v_gene: TRBV30; CDR3aa: AWNVGGIGARLSSYEQY
abundance: -; v_gene: TRBV10-3; CDR3aa: AISGKGVISGELF
abundance: -; v_gene: TRBV30; CDR3aa: AWSRQGDTEAF
abundance: -; v_gene: TRBV6-5; CDR3aa: ASIGLKNTEAF
abundance: -; v_gene: TRBV5-1; CDR3aa: ASSFFTSKDEQF
abundance: -; v_gene: TRBV30; CDR3aa: AWSAGQGAGYT
abundance: -; v_gene: TRBV29-1; CDR3aa: SVERENAGNTIY